This entry features one T cell receptor beta chain sequence. Antigen unknown. A multiplex PCR was run with 60 Vbeta primers and 13 Jbeta primers. Some clones are missing from TCRdb's copy, which holds only in-frame ones; the method was immunoSEQ multiplex PCR. The sample carries 90,000 to 110,000 clones, over 80% recorded once. This CDR3 has 14 residues. With V trimmed by 1 base and J by 6 bases, 5 bases remained unmatched. Per the germline V gene, CDR1 is GTSNPN and CDR2 is SVGIG (reference sequence). The record originates from a study of cytomegalovirus exposure and HLA in healthy donors. Study-wide points: Under in vitro conditions, a few CMV-associated chains were confirmed as specific for CMV antigens. Researchers reported from a later analysis that most CMV-associated TCR beta chains appeared HLA-restricted.

Material for sequencing was PBMCs. This receptor was obtained from a man aged 18 to 29 in good health and CMV-seronegative. The chain joins TRBV30 to TRBJ2-5; 10 positions agree with TRBD2. The DNA for the CDR3 is TGTGCCTGGAGTGAGGCTAGCGGGAGTCAGACCCAGTACTTC. Its protein product is CAWSEASGSQTQYF.